Following are 18 T cell receptor beta chains from one sample sequenced in a study of molecular identifiers for immune sequencing clone quantification. TCRdb reanalysed the PCR reads using MiXCR and keeps one entry per CDR3 protein. The sample consists of over 90,000 distinct CDR3 sequences, about 35% of them appearing once. The sequenced material came from naive CD8+ T cells from blood, with Jurkat cell RNA spiked in. Subset indicated: FACS-sorted CD8+CD4-CCR7+CD45RA+ naive T cells. These receptors all come from a human donor in good health. Some libraries in this study had Jurkat cell RNA spiked in.

Details on this clonotype: A read error may explain this, as a much larger clone is one base away. The V and J genes are TRBV5-6 and TRBJ2-7, with a possible D match to TRBD1 (7 bases). The germline gives CDR1 SGHDT, CDR2 YYEEEE. The CDR3 covers 13 residues. The CDR3 reads CAGSAGQSYEQYF. The CDR3 coding sequence is TGTGCCGGCAGCGCGGGACAGTCCTACGAGCAGTACTTC.

A few counts support this clonotype. The gene calls are TRBV12-5 and TRBJ1-1, with unresolved D. V gave up 1 base and J gave up 1 base, with 1 base separating them. The CDR3 is made up of 12 amino acids. Germline V CDR1 and CDR2: LGHNT, FRNRAP. In DNA, the CDR3 is TGTGCTAGTGGTTTGGGGAACACTGAAGCTTTCTTT. This translates into CASGLGNTEAFF. Looking up the rest from reference TRBV12-5 and TRBJ1-1 gives the full variable domain: DARVTQTPRHKVTEMGQEVTMRCQPILGHNTVFWYRQTMMQGLELLAYFRNRAPLDDSGMPKDRFSAEMPDATLATLKIQPSEPRDSAVYFCASGLGNTEAFFGQGTRLTVV.

V is TRBV10-3 and J is TRBJ2-7; TRBD2 is a possible D gene (6 bases). Germline V gene sequence: CDR1 ENHRY, CDR2 SYGVKD. V lost 5 bases and J 5 bases, leaving 13 bases between the germline ends. The CDR3 consists of 13 residues. CDR3 sequence reads: CAISHGTPDEQYF. In DNA form, the CDR3 reads TGTGCCATCAGTCACGGGACTCCCGACGAGCAGTACTTC.

The chain's CDR3 is CASSLGLGRNEQFF. The CDR3 DNA is TGTGCCAGCAGCCTGGGGCTGGGGCGCAATGAGCAGTTCTTC. The chain couples TRBV27 to TRBJ2-1, with D possibly being TRBD1 (5 bases). CDR3 size: 14 residues. Trimming shortened V by 6 bases and J by 6 bases, and 15 bases separated the two germline ends. Germline values: CDR1 MNHEY, CDR2 SMNVEV (reference sequence).

This clonotype was detected ten times or more. V is TRBV6-6 and J is TRBJ1-5; unclear D gene. CDR1 and CDR2 from the germline V gene are MNHNY and SVGAGI (reference sequence). V lost 10 bases and J 5 bases, leaving 21 bases between the germline ends. There are 15 residues in the CDR3. The CDR3 is CATERDVGSHQPQHF. In DNA, the CDR3 is TGTGCCACAGAACGCGACGTGGGGTCTCATCAGCCCCAGCATTTT.

On this clonotype: A clone one base away is much larger, so this may be a read error. The chain couples TRBV9 to TRBJ2-5, with D perhaps matching TRBD1 or TRBD2 (6 bases each). Germline V CDR1 and CDR2: SGDLS, YYNGEE. This CDR3 is built from 16 residues. The CDR3 DNA follows: TGTCCCAGCAGCGTAGAATCGGGGGCGTTGGTCGAGACCCAGTACTTC. Translation gives CPSSVESGALVETQYF.

The rearrangement uses TRBV6-2 or TRBV6-3 and TRBJ1-1, with D possibly matching TRBD1 (5 bases). The germline V gene has CDR1 MNHEY and CDR2 SVGEGT. This CDR3 contains 16 residues. Trimming took 2 bases from V and 1 from J, leaving 14 bases between them. CDR3 in amino acids: CASSYRGVATNTEAFF. The CDR3 bases are TGTGCCAGCAGTTACCGGGGGGTCGCTACGAACACTGAAGCTTTCTTT.

This clonotype was counted between two and nine times. The gene calls are TRBV7-6 and TRBJ2-2; D uncertain. The CDR3 extends over 13 amino acids. CDR1 and CDR2 (germline): SGHVS, FNYEAQ. V dropped 2 bases and J dropped 5 bases, with 6 bases sitting between them. The CDR3 nucleotides read TGTGCCAGCAGCTTATACGTTACCGGGGAGCTGTTTTTT. As protein: CASSLYVTGELFF.

This clonotype was counted a single time. One end of the junction varies from germline; a read error may be responsible. The chain employs TRBV13 and TRBJ2-3; 7 nucleotides match TRBD2. Germline V CDR1 and CDR2: PRHDT, FYEKMQ (reference sequence). CDR3 length: 16 residues. CDR3 bases: TGTGCCGGCAGCGATCCGACTAGCAGATACACAGATACGCAGTATTTT. Its protein product is CAGSDPTSRYTDTQYF.

Written as DNA, the CDR3 is TGTGCCAGCAAGACAGGCCTCGAGCATCAGCCCCAGCATTTT. Amino acid sequence: CASKTGLEHQPQHF. V is TRBV2 and J is TRBJ1-5; D perhaps matches TRBD1 (6 bases). The CDR3 has 14 amino acids. The germline CDR1 and CDR2 sequences are SNHLY and FYNNEI. V shed 7 bases and J shed 5 bases, with 15 bases lying between them.

A note on this clonotype: Because it lacks the conserved phenylalanine or tryptophan at the end, this CDR3 is likely a read error. V and J are TRBV10-3 and TRBJ2-3; D is unresolved. The CDR3 runs 14 residues. Germline loops: CDR1 ENHRY, CDR2 SYGVKD. The CDR3 sequence is CAISESDFTETQYI. CDR3 bases: TGTGCCATCAGTGAGTCTGACTTCACAGAAACGCAGTATATT.

The chain recombines TRBV2 with TRBJ2-7, with 9 bases lining up with TRBD2. J lost 4 bases, V lost 0 bases, and 4 bases had no gene match. CDR1 is SNHLY, CDR2 FYNNEI, per germline. This CDR3 has 15 residues. This chain's CDR3 is CASSEASGSRYEQYF. The CDR3 region has the DNA TGTGCCAGCAGTGAAGCTAGCGGGAGTAGGTACGAGCAGTACTTC.

CDR3 region: CASSSMTAANTEAFF. In DNA, the CDR3 is TGTGCCAGCAGCTCGATGACGGCGGCGAACACTGAAGCTTTCTTT. The rearrangement links TRBV5-6 to TRBJ1-1; no firm D call. The CDR3 contains 15 residues. V was shortened by 3 bases and J by 1 base, with 13 bases between the two germline ends. The germline gives CDR1 SGHDT, CDR2 YYEEEE. Based on the CDR3 plus reference TRBV5-6 and TRBJ1-1, the full variable domain is DAGVTQSPTHLIKTRGQQVTLRCSPKSGHDTVSWYQQALGQGPQFIFQYYEEEERQRGNFPDRFSGHQFPNYSSELNVNALLLGDSALYLCASSSMTAANTEAFFGQGTRLTVV.

The CDR3 DNA sequence: TGTGCCAGCAGCAGCCGGGACAGAGCCACCACCTACGAGCAGTACTTC. This codes for CASSSRDRATTYEQYF. The rearrangement links TRBV13 to TRBJ2-7; 7 nucleotides line up with TRBD1. J lost 2 bases, V lost 5 bases, and 12 bases had no gene match. The CDR3 consists of 16 residues. The germline V gene encodes CDR1 PRHDT and CDR2 FYEKMQ (reference sequence).

This clonotype was counted at least ten times. V is TRBV4-1 and J is TRBJ2-5; the D gene is possibly TRBD1 (6 bases). V shed 2 bases and J shed 9 bases, with 28 bases lying between them. CDR3 length: 18 residues. Germline loops: CDR1 MGHRA, CDR2 YSYEKL. The CDR3 loop reads CASSQPTPDSVTRRAQYF. Written as DNA, the CDR3 is TGCGCCAGCAGCCAACCTACCCCGGACAGTGTCACAAGAAGGGCCCAGTACTTC.

J is TRBJ2-7 and V is TRBV7-9; D not resolved. V lost 1 base and J 0 bases, leaving 16 bases between the germline ends. CDR3 size: 17 residues. Per the germline V gene, CDR1 is SEHNR and CDR2 is FQNEAQ (reference sequence). The CDR3 sequence: CASSLDFVGSYSYEQYF. The CDR3 DNA sequence: TGTGCCAGCAGCTTAGATTTTGTGGGCAGCTACTCCTACGAGCAGTACTTC.

The chain couples TRBV4-1 to TRBJ2-7; perhaps D is TRBD1 or TRBD2 (5 bases each). The germline V and J ends were trimmed by 0 bases and 2 bases, with 11 bases remaining between them. The CDR3 has 15 residues. Germline values: CDR1 MGHRA, CDR2 YSYEKL. The CDR3 bases are TGCGCCAGCAGCCAAGATTCGGGGCCCCCCTACGAGCAGTACTTC. This codes for CASSQDSGPPYEQYF.

Remarks on this clonotype: Possible read error: a much larger clone is one base away. V usage is TRBV7-9 and J usage is TRBJ2-7; D gene uncertain. There are 13 residues in the CDR3. V lost 4 bases to trimming and J lost 3 bases, with 10 bases between them. The germline gives CDR1 SEHNR, CDR2 FQNEAQ (reference sequence). CDR3 in amino acids: CASSSGISYEQYF. Written as DNA, the CDR3 is TGTGCCAGCAGCTCGGGTATTAGCTACGAGCAGTACTTC.